This entry lists 18 T cell receptor beta chains sequenced from one sample in a study of cytomegalovirus exposure and HLA in healthy donors. Use of 60 Vbeta and 13 Jbeta primers characterized the PCR. Sequenced by immunoSEQ multiplex PCR; TCRdb stores in-frame clones only, minus some. The data contain about 85,000 clones, over 75% of them singletons. Sample: PBMCs. The receptors come from a boy aged 5-17 years in good health and CMV-seronegative.

This clone turned up a few times. The chain uses TRBV28 and TRBJ1-2; D is undetermined. There are 15 residues in the CDR3. Germline CDR1 is MDHEN and CDR2 is SYDVKM. The V gene lost 1 base and the J gene lost 5 bases, with 14 bases spanning the gap. The CDR3 loop reads CASSLSTRTEYGYTF. The CDR3 nucleotides are TGTGCCAGCAGTTTATCGACCCGGACTGAGTATGGCTACACCTTC.

This clone was seen a handful of times. The J gene is TRBJ1-3, the V gene TRBV18; possibly TRBD1 for D (5 bases). CDR1 and CDR2 from the germline V gene are KGHSH and LQKENI. The CDR3 covers 16 residues. The ends were cut back, 3 bases at V and 0 bases at J, with 12 bases in the middle. In nucleotides, the CDR3 is TGTGCCAGCTCACCGTCCGACAGACACTCTGGAAACACCATATATTTT. Amino acid sequence: CASSPSDRHSGNTIYF.

The gene calls are TRBV28 and TRBJ2-7; possibly TRBD2 for D (6 bases). Looked up from germline, CDR1 is MDHEN and CDR2 is SYDVKM. The CDR3 is 14 residues long. The germline V and J ends were trimmed by 7 bases and 2 bases, with 15 bases remaining between them. The CDR3 here is CASTAGWQPYEQYF. The CDR3, as DNA: TGTGCCAGCACCGCGGGATGGCAACCCTACGAGCAGTACTTC.

This clone was observed a handful of times. The J gene is TRBJ2-1, the V gene TRBV14; tentative D call: TRBD2 (6 bases). The germline gives CDR1 SGHDN, CDR2 FVKESK. V shed 1 base and J shed 3 bases, with 19 bases lying between them. This CDR3 region has 18 residues. The CDR3 DNA reads TGTGCCAGCAGCCAAGTAGTAGCAAGGGCGGGAAACTACAATGAGCAGTTCTTC. Translating it yields CASSQVVARAGNYNEQFF.

This clone came up a few times. This chain uses TRBV10-3 with TRBJ1-4; D unclear. Deletions cut 2 bases from V and 8 bases from J, with 9 bases between. Germline V gene data show CDR1 as ENHRY and CDR2 as SYGVKD. The CDR3 is 13 residues long. The CDR3: CAISETGMEKLFF. CDR3 DNA sequence: TGTGCCATCAGTGAGACCGGGATGGAAAAACTGTTTTTT.

The chain employs TRBV30 and TRBJ1-1, with TRBD1 identical over 9 bases. From germline, CDR1 is GTSNPN and CDR2 SVGIG (reference sequence). J gave up 3 bases and V 5 bases, and 1 base lay outside the gene matches. CDR3 size: 12 residues. CDR3 DNA: TGTGCCTGGGGGGACAGGGACACTGAAGCTTTCTTT. It translates to CAWGDRDTEAFF.

The chain joins TRBV27 to TRBJ2-1; TRBD1 matches 8 bases. This CDR3 is built from 15 residues. Germline CDR1 and CDR2: MNHEY and SMNVEV (reference sequence). Germline trimming cut 5 bases from V and 8 bases from J; bases unmatched to any gene: 11. CDR3 nucleotide sequence: TGTGCCAGCAGTCCCCGGGACAGGTCGACGGATGAGCAGTTCTTC. Its protein product is CASSPRDRSTDEQFF.

The J gene is TRBJ2-1, the V gene TRBV28; D is undetermined. Germline CDR1 and CDR2: MDHEN and SYDVKM. V lost 5 bases to trimming and J lost 2 bases, with 7 bases between them. This CDR3 has 13 amino acids. This CDR3 is CASSTETYNEQFF. CDR3 bases: TGTGCCAGCAGTACAGAAACCTACAATGAGCAGTTCTTC.

The sample holds a few counts of this clone. The chain links TRBV7-8 to TRBJ1-2, with D possibly TRBD1 on 6 matching bases. The CDR3 totals 15 residues. The germline V and J ends were trimmed by 1 base and 0 bases, with 9 bases remaining between them. Germline-derived CDR1 and CDR2 are SGHVS and FQNEAQ. The CDR3 spells CASSLVAGANYGYTF. CDR3 bases: TGTGCCAGCAGCTTAGTGGCAGGGGCTAACTATGGCTACACCTTC.

V is TRBV28 and J is TRBJ2-7; perhaps TRBD1 as D (6 bases). Trimming took off 5 bases at V and 3 bases at J, with 14 bases between the two ends. Germline assignment: CDR1 MDHEN and CDR2 SYDVKM. CDR3 size: 14 residues. CDR3 amino acids: CASSTRGFSYEQYF. The CDR3 DNA follows: TGTGCCAGCAGTACCAGGGGTTTCAGCTACGAGCAGTACTTC.

This chain connects TRBV5-1 to TRBJ2-1; D is undetermined. V gave up 6 bases and J gave up 10 bases, with 20 bases separating them. Looked up from germline, CDR1 is SGHRS and CDR2 is YFSETQ. The CDR3 spans 14 residues. The CDR3: CASTERVRENEQFF. CDR3 nucleotides: TGCGCCAGCACCGAGCGAGTCAGAGAGAACGAGCAGTTCTTC.

The genes are TRBV18 and TRBJ1-3; D is undetermined. Germline loops: CDR1 KGHSH, CDR2 LQKENI. The V and J ends lost 0 bases and 0 bases respectively, with 12 bases between them. CDR3 size: 17 residues. The CDR3 sequence is CASSPPDGLSSGNTIYF. In DNA form, the CDR3 reads TGTGCCAGCTCACCACCCGACGGGTTAAGCTCTGGAAACACCATATATTTT.

V is TRBV7-8 and J is TRBJ2-7; D unresolved. CDR1 SGHVS and CDR2 FQNEAQ come from the germline V gene. Trimming left V 2 bases short and J 4 bases short, with 6 bases between. The CDR3 is 12 amino acids. The CDR3 DNA is TGTGCCAGCAGCTTAAATCAATACGAGCAGTACTTC. Amino acid sequence: CASSLNQYEQYF.

The rearrangement uses TRBV28 and TRBJ2-2; 9 positions match TRBD1. V shed 6 bases and J 7 bases; nucleotides not matched to a gene: 6. Germline V CDR1 and CDR2: MDHEN, SYDVKM. There are 14 residues in the CDR3. The DNA for the CDR3 is TGTGCCAGCAGCCCGACAGGGGGTGGCGGGGAGCTGTTTTTT. Protein product: CASSPTGGGGELFF.

The chain couples TRBV29-1 to TRBJ2-5; no reliable D call. The CDR3 is 10 residues long. Trimming cost V 4 bases and J 2 bases, with 2 bases left between them. Germline lookup yields CDR1 SQVTM and CDR2 ANQGSEA. Here the CDR3 reads CSVVQETQYF. CDR3 nucleotides: TGCAGCGTTGTACAAGAGACCCAGTACTTC.

The rearrangement uses TRBV27 and TRBJ2-6; D gene unclear. The germline gives CDR1 MNHEY, CDR2 SMNVEV (reference sequence). CDR3 length: 13 amino acids. V lost 6 bases and J 2 bases, leaving 5 bases between the germline ends. The CDR3 nucleotides are TGTGCCAGCAGAGCCGCTGGGGCCAACGTCCTGACTTTC. Protein: CASRAAGANVLTF.

The gene calls are TRBV21-1 and TRBJ2-7; no check of the table's D call, TRBD1, against the DNA was made. TRBV21-1 is a pseudogene segment. This CDR3 is built from 14 residues. CDR3 in DNA: TGTGCCAGCAGCAAAGCACAGAGCTCCTACGAGCAGTACTTC. This codes for CASSKAQSSYEQYF.

V usage is TRBV6-5 and J usage is TRBJ2-7; TRBD2 matches 9 bases. CDR1 MNHEY and CDR2 SVGAGI come from the germline V gene. Trimming cost V 6 bases and J 4 bases; bases outside gene matches: 1. The CDR3 is made up of 12 amino acids. The CDR3 loop is CASRGLAYEQYF. The CDR3, as DNA: TGTGCCAGCAGGGGACTAGCTTACGAGCAGTACTTC.